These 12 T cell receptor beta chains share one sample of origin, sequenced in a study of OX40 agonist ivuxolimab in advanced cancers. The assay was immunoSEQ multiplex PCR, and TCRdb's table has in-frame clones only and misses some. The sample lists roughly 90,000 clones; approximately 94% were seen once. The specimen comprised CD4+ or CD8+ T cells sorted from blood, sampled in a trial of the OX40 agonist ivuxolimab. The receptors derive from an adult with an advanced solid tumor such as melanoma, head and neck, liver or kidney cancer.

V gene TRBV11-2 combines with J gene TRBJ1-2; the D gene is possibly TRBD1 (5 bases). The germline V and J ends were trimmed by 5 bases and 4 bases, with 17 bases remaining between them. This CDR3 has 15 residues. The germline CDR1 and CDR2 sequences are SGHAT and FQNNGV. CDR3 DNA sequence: TGTGCCAGCAGCGGGGGACGGCTGAAGATCTATGGCTACACCTTC. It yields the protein CASSGGRLKIYGYTF.

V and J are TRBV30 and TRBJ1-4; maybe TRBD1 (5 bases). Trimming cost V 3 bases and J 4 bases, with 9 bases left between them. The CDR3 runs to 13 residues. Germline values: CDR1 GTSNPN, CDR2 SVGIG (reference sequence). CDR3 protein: CAWSDSLNEKLFF. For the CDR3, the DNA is TGTGCCTGGAGCGACAGCCTTAATGAAAAACTGTTTTTT.

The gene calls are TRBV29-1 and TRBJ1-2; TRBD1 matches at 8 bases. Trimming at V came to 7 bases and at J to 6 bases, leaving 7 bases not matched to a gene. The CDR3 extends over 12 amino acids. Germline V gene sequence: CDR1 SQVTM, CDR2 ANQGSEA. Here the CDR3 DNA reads TGCAGCGATTCAGGGGGCGGGGATGGCTACACCTTC. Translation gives CSDSGGGDGYTF.

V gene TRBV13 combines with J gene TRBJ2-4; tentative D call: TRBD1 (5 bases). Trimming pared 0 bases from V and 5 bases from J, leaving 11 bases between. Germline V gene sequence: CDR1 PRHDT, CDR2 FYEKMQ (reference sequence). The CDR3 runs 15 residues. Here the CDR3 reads CASSLGRLGENIQYF. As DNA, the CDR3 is TGTGCCAGCAGCTTAGGCCGCCTAGGGGAAAACATTCAGTACTTC. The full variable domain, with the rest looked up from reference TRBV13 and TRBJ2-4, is AAGVIQSPRHLIKEKRETATLKCYPIPRHDTVYWYQQGPGQDPQFLISFYEKMQSDKGSIPDRFSAQQFSDYHSELNMSSLELGDSALYFCASSLGRLGENIQYFGAGTRLSVL.

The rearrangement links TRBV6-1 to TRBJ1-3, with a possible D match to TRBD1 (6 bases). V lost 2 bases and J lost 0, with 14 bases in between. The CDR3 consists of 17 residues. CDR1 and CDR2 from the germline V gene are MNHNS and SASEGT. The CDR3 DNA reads TGTGCCAGCAGTGAATTACAGGGACTGAGCTCTGGAAACACCATATATTTT. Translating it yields CASSELQGLSSGNTIYF.

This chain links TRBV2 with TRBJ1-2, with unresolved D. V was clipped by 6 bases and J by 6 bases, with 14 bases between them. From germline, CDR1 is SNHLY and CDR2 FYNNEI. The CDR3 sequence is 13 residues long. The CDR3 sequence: CASRGISWDGYTF. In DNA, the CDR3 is TGTGCCAGCAGGGGGATATCCTGGGATGGCTACACCTTC.

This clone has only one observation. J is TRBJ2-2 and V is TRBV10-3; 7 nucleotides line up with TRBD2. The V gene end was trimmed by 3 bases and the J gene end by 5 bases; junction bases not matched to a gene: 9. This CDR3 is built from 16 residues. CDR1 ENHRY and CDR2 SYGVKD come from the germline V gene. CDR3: CAISDGAQLATGELFF. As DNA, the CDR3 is TGTGCCATCAGTGACGGCGCCCAACTAGCGACCGGGGAGCTGTTTTTT.

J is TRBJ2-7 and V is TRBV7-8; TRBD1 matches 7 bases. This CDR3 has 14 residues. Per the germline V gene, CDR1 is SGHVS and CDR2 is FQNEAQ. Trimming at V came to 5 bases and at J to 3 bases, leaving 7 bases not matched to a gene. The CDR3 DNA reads TGTGCCAGCAGCCCCGACAGGGTCGGCTACGAGCAGTACTTC. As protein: CASSPDRVGYEQYF. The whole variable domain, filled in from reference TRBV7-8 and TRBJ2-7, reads GAGVSQSPRYKVAKRGQDVALRCDPISGHVSLFWYQQALGQGPEFLTYFQNEAQLDKSGLPSDRFFAERPEGSVSTLKIQRTQQEDSAVYLCASSPDRVGYEQYFGPGTRLTVT.

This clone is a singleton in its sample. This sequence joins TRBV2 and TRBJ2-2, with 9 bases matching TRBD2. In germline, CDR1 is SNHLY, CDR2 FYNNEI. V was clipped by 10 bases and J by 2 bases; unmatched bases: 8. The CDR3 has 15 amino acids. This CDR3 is CATLLAGINTGELFF. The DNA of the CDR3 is TGTGCCACCCTTCTAGCGGGGATTAACACCGGGGAGCTGTTTTTT.

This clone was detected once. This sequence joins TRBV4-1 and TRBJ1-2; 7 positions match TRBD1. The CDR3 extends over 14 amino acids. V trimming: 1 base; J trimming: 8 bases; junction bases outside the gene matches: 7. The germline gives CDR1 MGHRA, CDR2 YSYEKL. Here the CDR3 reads CASSQVIGGYGYTF. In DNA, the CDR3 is TGCGCCAGCAGCCAAGTGATAGGGGGCTACGGCTACACCTTC.

CDR3 sequence reads: CASSLAGSYEQYF. Written as DNA, the CDR3 is TGTGCCAGCAGCTTGGCTGGATCCTACGAGCAGTACTTC. V and J are TRBV5-8 and TRBJ2-7; D unclear. The CDR3 consists of 13 residues. Germline V lookup: CDR1 SGHTS, CDR2 YDEGEE. V lost 0 bases to trimming and J lost 1 base, with 5 bases between them. Combining the CDR3 with reference TRBV5-8 and TRBJ2-7 gives the whole variable domain EAGVTQSPTHLIKTRGQQATLRCSPISGHTSVYWYQQALGLGLQFLLWYDEGEERNRGNFPPRFSGRQFPNYSSELNVNALELEDSALYLCASSLAGSYEQYFGPGTRLTVT.

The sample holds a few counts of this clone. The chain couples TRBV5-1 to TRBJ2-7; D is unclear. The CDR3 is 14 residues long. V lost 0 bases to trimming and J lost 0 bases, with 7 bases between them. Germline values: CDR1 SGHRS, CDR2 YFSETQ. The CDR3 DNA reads TGCGCCAGCAGCTTGGGAAGTAGCTCCTACGAGCAGTACTTC. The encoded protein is CASSLGSSSYEQYF.